Sequencing of this TCR beta chain was carried out in a study of T cell responses to AZD1222 COVID-19 vaccine. Assay used: immunoSEQ multiplex PCR; TCRdb lists only in-frame clones, some missing. This table holds some 120,000 clones, about 90% found once. The TCR originated in an adult in good health. The specimen was peripheral blood, collected on day 0 of AZD1222 vaccination.

Written as DNA, the CDR3 is TGTGCCAGCAGCTTAACGGGCCAGGGATACTATGGCTACACCTTC. Residues: CASSLTGQGYYGYTF. The rearrangement joins TRBV7-3 to TRBJ1-2; TRBD1 is a possible D gene (5 bases). The CDR3 has 15 amino acids. V lost 0 bases, J lost 3 bases, and 11 bases lay in between. CDR1 is SGHTA, CDR2 FQGTGA, per germline.